The 25 T cell receptor beta chains in this list originate from one sample, sequenced in a study of spatial heterogeneity in lung cancer. Time point: sample taken at primary tumor resection. Study-wide results and caveats: Higher tumor mutation counts went along with higher counts of expanded intratumoral alpha and beta TCRs.

These receptors' targets are unknown. Each CDR3 protein gets one entry after TCRdb re-called the 5' RACE reads with MiXCR. The table shows around 5,000 distinct CDR3 sequences, with 25% to 35% occurring only once. The input for sequencing was lung tumor tissue, taken at surgery. These receptors originate from a female donor with early-stage non-small cell lung cancer.

This clonotype is categorized as medium-sized (0.01 to 0.1%). V is TRBV7-2 and J is TRBJ2-5; possibly TRBD1 for D (6 bases). The ends were cut back, 2 bases at V and 9 bases at J, with 22 bases in the middle. Germline-derived CDR1 and CDR2 are SGHTA and FQGNSA. This CDR3 has 16 residues. The CDR3 sequence: CASSLSPGTRARAQYF. For the CDR3, the DNA is TGTGCCAGCAGCTTATCGCCCGGGACAAGGGCCCGGGCCCAGTACTTC.

This chain joins TRBV9 and TRBJ2-2; 11 nucleotides match TRBD1. CDR1 and CDR2 from the germline V gene are SGDLS and YYNGEE. Trimming took 5 bases from V and 4 from J; bases not matched to a gene: 4. This CDR3 has 15 amino acids. CDR3 region: CASRRGTGGTGELFF. The CDR3 coding sequence is TGTGCCAGCAGGCGCGGGACAGGGGGCACCGGGGAGCTGTTTTTT.

This clonotype came up many times. The chain recombines TRBV5-6 with TRBJ2-6, with no clear D. Deletions cut 0 bases from V and 2 bases from J, with 6 bases between. The CDR3 covers 15 residues. Germline values: CDR1 SGHDT, CDR2 YYEEEE. CDR3 nucleotide sequence: TGTGCCAGCAGCTTGGGGTCGGCTGGGGCCAACGTCCTGACTTTC. Its translation is CASSLGSAGANVLTF.

The CDR3 protein is CASSLQGLTEAFF. The CDR3 coding sequence is TGTGCCAGCAGCTTACAGGGGCTAACTGAAGCTTTCTTT. The chain links TRBV7-2 to TRBJ1-1; a possible D gene is TRBD1 (6 bases). Germline loops: CDR1 SGHTA, CDR2 FQGNSA. V lost 2 bases and J 5 bases, leaving 9 bases between the germline ends. The CDR3 is 13 residues long.

By share of the sample, this clonotype is medium-sized. The chain employs TRBV4-3 and TRBJ2-7, with a tentative D call TRBD2 (7 bases). Trimming pared 1 base from V and 2 bases from J, leaving 15 bases between. The CDR3 consists of 16 residues. CDR1 and CDR2 (germline): LGHNA, YSLEER. The CDR3 region is CASSQAQTGGAYEQYF. As DNA, the CDR3 is TGCGCCAGCAGCCAAGCTCAAACGGGGGGCGCCTACGAGCAGTACTTC.

This clonotype is termed medium-sized (0.01 to 0.1%). This chain uses TRBV6-6 with TRBJ1-1, with D possibly matching TRBD1 (5 bases). This CDR3 has 15 amino acids. The V and J ends lost 4 bases and 0 bases respectively, with 12 bases between them. Germline V gene sequence: CDR1 MNHNY, CDR2 SVGAGI (reference sequence). CDR3 coding DNA: TGTGCCAGCAGTTCGGCCCAGGGCATGAACACTGAAGCTTTCTTT. This codes for CASSSAQGMNTEAFF.

This clonotype is classed as medium-sized (0.01 to 0.1%). This sequence joins TRBV20-1 and TRBJ2-1; 10 bases map to TRBD2. The CDR3 sequence is 14 residues long. CDR1 is DFQATT, CDR2 SNEGSKA, per germline (reference sequence). The ends lost 3 bases at V and 10 bases at J; junction bases unmatched: 9. The CDR3 loop is CSARDSGGPREQFF. CDR3 bases: TGCAGTGCTAGGGATAGCGGGGGGCCGCGGGAGCAGTTCTTC.

The chain carries TRBV2 and TRBJ1-1; the match to TRBD1 covers 10 bases. The CDR3 is 17 amino acids. CDR1 SNHLY and CDR2 FYNNEI come from the germline V gene. CDR3 in amino acids: CASGSPDRGSMNTEAFF. The CDR3 DNA sequence: TGTGCTAGCGGGAGCCCGGACAGGGGGTCGATGAACACTGAAGCTTTCTTT.

This sequence joins TRBV20-1 and TRBJ2-7; a weak D match, TRBD1 (5 bases). This CDR3 is 9 amino acids long. Trimming removed 6 bases at V and 6 bases at J, with 6 bases between. In germline, CDR1 is DFQATT, CDR2 SNEGSKA (reference sequence). The CDR3 bases are TGCAGTGCAGGGGTCGAGCAGTACTTC. This codes for CSAGVEQYF.

In this sample, this clonotype is medium-sized. The V call is TRBV6-5, the J call TRBJ2-7, with D unclear. Trimming stripped 6 bases from V and 5 bases from J, with 17 bases between. Germline CDR1 is MNHEY and CDR2 is SVGAGI. The CDR3 has 14 amino acids. CDR3 nucleotides: TGTGCCAGCAGCCCCTCCGAAGGGCGGCACGAGCAGTACTTC. Amino acids: CASSPSEGRHEQYF.

This clonotype was counted at least ten times. The chain joins TRBV6-1 to TRBJ1-5, with 9 nucleotides matching TRBD1. Germline CDR1 MNHNS, CDR2 SASEGT. The CDR3 consists of 15 residues. Trimming at V came to 4 bases and at J to 3 bases, leaving 4 bases not matched to a gene. CDR3 residues: CASSVGTGINQPQHF. CDR3 nucleotides: TGTGCCAGCAGTGTAGGGACAGGGATCAATCAGCCCCAGCATTTT.

Many counts were recorded for this clonotype. The chain is built from TRBV7-9 and TRBJ2-3; 8 bases fit TRBD1. The V gene end was trimmed by 1 base and the J gene end by 11 bases; junction bases not matched to a gene: 11. Germline V CDR1 and CDR2: SEHNR, FQNEAQ (reference sequence). The CDR3 is made up of 15 amino acids. The CDR3, as DNA: TGTGCCAGCAGCTTAGGGGCAGGGGGCCGCGAGGGGCAGTATTTT. Translation gives CASSLGAGGREGQYF.

Points on this clonotype: Just one base apart from a much larger clone, this may be a read error. The rearrangement links TRBV20-1 to TRBJ1-6, with D maybe TRBD1 (5 bases). Looked up from germline, CDR1 is DFQATT and CDR2 is SNEGSKA (reference sequence). The CDR3 spans 15 residues. Here the CDR3 reads CNARMGLPGHSPLHF. As DNA, the CDR3 is TGCAATGCTAGAATGGGACTCCCGGGGCATTCACCCCTCCACTTT.

This clonotype is termed medium-sized. This chain joins TRBV5-5 and TRBJ2-2; weak D call: TRBD1 (6 bases). V lost 3 bases, J lost 1 base, and 10 bases lay in between. Looked up from germline, CDR1 is SGHKS and CDR2 is YYEKEE (reference sequence). The length of the CDR3 is 15 residues. The CDR3 nucleotides are TGTGCCAGCAGCTCCCGGGACAAGAACACCGGGGAGCTGTTTTTT. Translated, it gives CASSSRDKNTGELFF.

By share of the sample, this clonotype is medium-sized. CDR3 sequence: CASRGAGTEAFF. CDR3 nucleotide sequence: TGTGCCAGCCGGGGGGCAGGTACTGAAGCTTTCTTT. V is TRBV3-1 and J is TRBJ1-1; weak D call: TRBD1 (6 bases). Germline loops: CDR1 LGHDT, CDR2 YNNKEL (reference sequence). V was trimmed by 8 bases and J by 5 bases, leaving 12 bases between them. The CDR3 totals 12 residues. Full variable domain (remainder filled in from reference TRBV3-1 and TRBJ1-1): DTAVSQTPKYLVTQMGNDKSIKCEQNLGHDTMYWYKQDSKKFLKIMFSYNNKELIINETVPNRFSPKSPDKAHLNLHINSLELGDSAVYFCASRGAGTEAFFGQGTRLTVV.

This clonotype was seen only once. V usage is TRBV11-2 and J usage is TRBJ2-1; TRBD2 agrees at 10 bases. This CDR3 spans 20 amino acids. Germline V gene data show CDR1 as SGHAT and CDR2 as FQNNGV. J gave up 0 bases and V 4 bases, and 15 bases lay outside the gene matches. CDR3 nucleotides: TGTGCCAGCAGCTCGCCTTCTAGCGGGAGCTATCATAGCTCCTACAATGAGCAGTTCTTC. Translating it yields CASSSPSSGSYHSSYNEQFF.

This clonotype was seen ten or more times. The chain uses TRBV6-5 and TRBJ2-3, with no clear D. CDR1 is MNHEY, CDR2 SVGAGI, per germline. Trimming removed 10 bases at V and 3 bases at J, with 8 bases between. CDR3 length equals 11 residues. The CDR3 coding sequence is TGTGCCATCCGCGGAACAGATACGCAGTATTTT. This translates into CAIRGTDTQYF.

This clonotype is medium-sized (0.01 to 0.1%). The chain joins TRBV20-1 to TRBJ2-7; TRBD1 matches at 9 bases. The CDR3 spans 14 residues. Trimming removed 0 bases from V and 2 bases from J; junction bases left unmatched: 2. CDR1 and CDR2 from the germline V gene are DFQATT and SNEGSKA (reference sequence). CDR3 protein: CSARDGDRAYEQYF. CDR3 nucleotide sequence: TGCAGTGCTAGAGATGGGGACAGGGCCTACGAGCAGTACTTC.

Judged by abundance, this clonotype is medium-sized. The genes are TRBV20-1 and TRBJ1-5; the D gene is possibly TRBD1 (5 bases). CDR1 and CDR2 from the germline V gene are DFQATT and SNEGSKA (reference sequence). V lost 3 bases and J 2 bases, leaving 20 bases between the germline ends. This CDR3 region has 17 residues. The CDR3: CSARAVDSGRRNQPQHF. The DNA for the CDR3 is TGCAGTGCTAGGGCCGTTGACAGCGGAAGACGCAATCAGCCCCAGCATTTT.

The CDR3 nucleotides read TGCAGTGCTAGAGATGTACCCCAGGGGCCTGGGGAGACCCAGTACTTC. It encodes CSARDVPQGPGETQYF. The chain recombines TRBV20-1 with TRBJ2-5, with a weak D call TRBD1 (6 bases). With 0 bases removed from V and 5 bases from J, the gap between germline ends came to 19 bases. The CDR3 is 16 residues long. Germline CDR1 is DFQATT and CDR2 is SNEGSKA (reference sequence).

The V call is TRBV9, the J call TRBJ2-6; D not resolved. The CDR3 extends over 13 amino acids. The V end was cut by 4 bases, the J end by 0 bases, with 2 bases between. CDR1 and CDR2 (germline): SGDLS, YYNGEE. Written as DNA, the CDR3 is TGTGCCAGCAGCACCTCTGGGGCCAACGTCCTGACTTTC. Translation gives CASSTSGANVLTF.

This clonotype was detected many times. The chain has TRBV7-6 and TRBJ2-1, with 7 bases identical to TRBD2. V shed 3 bases, J shed 2 bases, and the junction held 1 base outside the gene matches. There are 14 residues in the CDR3. The V gene's germline CDR1 is SGHVS and CDR2 FNYEAQ. Here the CDR3 reads CASSFSGPYNEQFF. As DNA, the CDR3 is TGTGCCAGCAGCTTTAGCGGGCCCTACAATGAGCAGTTCTTC.

Many counts were recorded for this clonotype. The V call is TRBV1, the J call TRBJ2-3; the table's D call, TRBD1, was not checked against the DNA. TRBV1 constitutes a pseudogene. The CDR3 runs 17 residues. In DNA, the CDR3 is TGCACCAGCAGCCAAGATTGTCCTAATACTAGCACAGATACGCAGTATTTT. Its protein is CTSSQDCPNTSTDTQYF.

This clonotype has at least ten counts. This sequence joins TRBV24-1 and TRBJ2-1; possible D gene TRBD1, 5 bases. The CDR3 totals 14 residues. CDR1 and CDR2 (germline): KGHDR, SFDVKD. V lost 4 bases and J lost 4, with 10 bases in between. In DNA form, the CDR3 reads TGTGCCACCAGTGACATCGACAGTTACAATGAGCAGTTCTTC. Translating gives CATSDIDSYNEQFF.

This clonotype was counted a single time. V usage is TRBV7-2 and J usage is TRBJ2-1, with D unclear. The CDR3 consists of 14 residues. V gave up 3 bases and J gave up 4 bases, with 10 bases separating them. CDR1 SGHTA and CDR2 FQGNSA come from the germline V gene. CDR3 sequence: CASSFSPSYNEQFF. CDR3 DNA: TGTGCCAGCAGCTTTTCGCCTTCTTACAATGAGCAGTTCTTC.